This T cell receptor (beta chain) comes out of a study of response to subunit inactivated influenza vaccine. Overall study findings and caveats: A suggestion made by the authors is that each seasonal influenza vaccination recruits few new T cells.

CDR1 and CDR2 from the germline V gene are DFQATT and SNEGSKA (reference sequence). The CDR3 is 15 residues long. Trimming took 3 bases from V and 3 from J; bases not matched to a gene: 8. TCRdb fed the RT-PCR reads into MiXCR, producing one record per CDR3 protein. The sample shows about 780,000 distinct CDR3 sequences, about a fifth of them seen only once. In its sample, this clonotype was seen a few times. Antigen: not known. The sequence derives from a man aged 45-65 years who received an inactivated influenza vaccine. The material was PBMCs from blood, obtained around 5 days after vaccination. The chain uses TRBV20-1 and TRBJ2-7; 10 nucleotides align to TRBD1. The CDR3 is CSASSAGQGIYEQYF. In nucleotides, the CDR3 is TGCAGTGCTAGTAGCGCGGGACAGGGGATCTACGAGCAGTACTTC.